These T cell receptor beta chains were read from a single sample in a study of blood T cell repertoires in COVID-19. Clones were sequenced by immunoSEQ multiplex PCR, and TCRdb holds only the in-frame ones, with some missing. The table records 220,000 or so clones, around 80% of them present only once. Sequencing was done on a sample of peripheral blood. These receptors all come from a woman in her seventies with acute or convalescent COVID-19. Each CDR3 is given with its conserved first and last residue. A D gene is named only where the DNA matches it firmly. Expanded clones get a size class; other rows say once, few or many, or leave the size out.

D	length	V	size	J	DNA	CDR3
-	11	TRBV20-1	-	TRBJ1-2	TGCAGTGCTACAAACGGGAATGGCTACACCTTC	CSATNGNGYTF
TRBD2	15	TRBV27	-	TRBJ2-7	TGTGCCAGCAGTTTACATAGCGGGAGCCCCTACGAGCAGTACTTC	CASSLHSGSPYEQYF
-	14	TRBV6-5	-	TRBJ2-4	TGTGCCAGCAGTTACGGGGCTAACCAAAACATTCAGTACTTC	CASSYGANQNIQYF
-	12	TRBV28	-	TRBJ2-1	TGTGCCAGCAGTTCTAGCTTGGATGAGCAGTTCTTC	CASSSSLDEQFF
TRBD1	13	TRBV6-5	-	TRBJ2-7	TGTGCCAGCAGGGGGACAGGGACCTACGAGCAGTACTTC	CASRGTGTYEQYF
-	13	TRBV7-9	-	TRBJ1-2	TGTGCCAGCAGCTTACCCGCAGGGGTAGGCTACACCTTC	CASSLPAGVGYTF
-	13	TRBV5-3	-	TRBJ2-1	TGTGCCAGAAGCTTGCCAGGGGTGAATGAGCAGTTCTTC	CARSLPGVNEQFF
-	13	TRBV5-8	-	TRBJ2-1	TGTGCCAGCAGCTTGGGGCCGTCCAGAGAGCAGTTCTTC	CASSLGPSREQFF
-	13	TRBV7-2	-	TRBJ2-1	TGTGCCAGCAGCTTAAGTCCCTCGGATGAGCAGTTCTTC	CASSLSPSDEQFF
-	12	TRBV6-5	-	TRBJ1-4	TGTGCCAGCGGATCGACAGGCCGAAAACTGTTTTTT	CASGSTGRKLFF
-	11	TRBV29-1	-	TRBJ2-7	TGCAGCGTTGGTGAGCCCTACGAGCAGTACTTC	CSVGEPYEQYF
TRBD1	15	TRBV30	-	TRBJ1-4	TGTGCCTGGAGGGGTTGGACAGGGGGTTTTGAAAAACTGTTTTTT	CAWRGWTGGFEKLFF
-	16	TRBV5-4	-	TRBJ1-2	TGTGCCAGCAGCCCTAACCGACGGAGGGGAGAGGATGGCTACACCTTC	CASSPNRRRGEDGYTF
TRBD2	18	TRBV18	-	TRBJ2-3	TGTGCCAGCTCACCACCACTAGCGGGAGTCGGCCGAACAGATACGCAGTATTTT	CASSPPLAGVGRTDTQYF
TRBD1	11	TRBV30	-	TRBJ1-2	TGTGCCTGGGCGACAGGGGTCGGCTACACCTTC	CAWATGVGYTF
TRBD1	15	TRBV2	-	TRBJ1-1	TGTGCCAGCAGTGAGGACAGGGGGTGGAACACTGAAGCTTTCTTT	CASSEDRGWNTEAFF
TRBD1	13	TRBV6-5	-	TRBJ1-2	TGTGCCAGCAGTCCCGACAGGGACTATGGCTACACCTTC	CASSPDRDYGYTF
-	15	TRBV11-3	few	TRBJ2-1	TGTGCCAGCAGCTTATTGTCAGGGGACTACAATGAGCAGTTCTTC	CASSLLSGDYNEQFF
TRBD2	17	TRBV3-1/TRBV3-2	-	TRBJ2-2	TGTGCCAGCAGCCCTCCCCTAGCGGGAGGGATGGGCGGGGAGCTGTTTTTT	CASSPPLAGGMGGELFF
TRBD1	16	TRBV5-1	-	TRBJ1-1	TGCGCCAGCAGCTTAGGTTCTACAGGGGCCGGGACTGAAGCTTTCTTT	CASSLGSTGAGTEAFF
TRBD1	15	TRBV5-1	-	TRBJ1-1	TGCGCCAGCAGCTTGGGAGGGGGCGGGTTCACTGAAGCTTTCTTT	CASSLGGGGFTEAFF
-	15	TRBV19	-	TRBJ2-3	TGTGCCAGTAGTATAGCCTGGGGCGGCACAGATACGCAGTATTTT	CASSIAWGGTDTQYF
TRBD2	15	TRBV24-1	-	TRBJ2-3	TGTGCCACCAGCAACAGCGGGAGATACATAGATACGCAGTATTTT	CATSNSGRYIDTQYF
-	13	TRBV13	-	TRBJ2-1	TGTGCCAGCAGCTTAGACAGATACAATGAGCAGTTCTTC	CASSLDRYNEQFF
-	13	TRBV5-8	once	TRBJ1-1	TGTGCCAGCAGCTTGGTTGGTCGGGATGAGGCTTTCTTT	CASSLVGRDEAFF
-	15	TRBV5-1	once	TRBJ1-1	TGCGCCAGCAGCTCGACGGGACAAAAGAACACTGAAGCTTTCTTT	CASSSTGQKNTEAFF
TRBD1	15	TRBV18	-	TRBJ1-2	TGTGCCAGCGAACTGGACAGGGGAAGAAGGGTTGGCTACACCTTC	CASELDRGRRVGYTF
TRBD1	15	TRBV19	-	TRBJ1-5	TGTGCCAGTAGTCCTAGGGGACAGGGGATGCAGCCCCAGCATTTT	CASSPRGQGMQPQHF
TRBD2	16	TRBV5-1	once	TRBJ2-5	TGCGCCAGCAGCCTAGGGACTAGCGGGAGCCTAGAGACCCAGTACTTC	CASSLGTSGSLETQYF
TRBD1	14	TRBV28	many	TRBJ1-2	TGTGCCAGCAGACTTCAGGACAGGGATAATGGCTACACCTTC	CASRLQDRDNGYTF
-	14	TRBV19	-	TRBJ2-5	TGTGCCAGCTGGGGCGGGGGCGAAGGTGAGACCCAGTACTTC	CASWGGGEGETQYF
TRBD2	17	TRBV30	-	TRBJ2-5	TGTGCCTGGAGAGTGGAATGGCTAGCGGGAGAGCAAGAGACCCAGTACTTC	CAWRVEWLAGEQETQYF
-	14	TRBV27	few	TRBJ1-3	TGTGCCAATCAGGGTCTCAGCTCTGGAAACACCATATATTTT	CANQGLSSGNTIYF
TRBD1	16	TRBV11-2	once	TRBJ1-4	TGTGCCAGCAGCTTAGACCGGACAGGGAGGGGTGAAAAACTGTTTTTT	CASSLDRTGRGEKLFF
-	15	TRBV6-5	-	TRBJ1-1	TGTGCCAGCAGTTACTACGGCAGGGGAGCCCCTGAGGCTTTCTTT	CASSYYGRGAPEAFF